This paragraph reports one T cell receptor (beta chain). Its antigen is unknown. Base qualities are missing; no much larger clone stands one base away. The data are from a study of blood T cell repertoires in COVID-19 (TCRdb year 2020). Notes on the research overall: The collaborator samples originated in the United States, Italy and Spain and spanned the acute and convalescent phases of COVID-19. The repertoires were made available in a free public database intended to serve as a resource for research on the immune response to SARS-CoV-2. The samples were drawn from two sources: the first 160 participants of the ongoing ImmuneRACE study, and 950 to 1,500 subjects contributed by 6 global collaborators. Subjects who had been exposed to COVID-19, were actively infected with it, or had recovered from it provided the deeply sampled blood TCRbeta repertoires that made up the dataset. HLA class I and class II types, where available, came from metadata supplied by the sample provider rather than from assay-based typing. The sample metadata nearly always contained a de-identified subject ID, COVID-19 status, age in years and sex. The prospective study material was composed of cDNA or gDNA derived from T cells, B-cell-depleted T cells, or PBMCs.

General conclusions and limits of the study: Clinical and demographic metadata were provided uncurated, with the amount varying by source and participant.

TCRbeta CDR3 regions were amplified from genomic DNA using the immunoSEQ Assay, a bias-controlled multiplex PCR. Per the authors' processing: The number of nucleated cells in each sample was estimated from the amplification of reference gene primers within the assay. To quantify the absolute abundance of each unique TCRbeta CDR3 rearrangement, sequence reads were collapsed and filtered. For each sample, productive Simpson clonality was calculated as the square root of Simpson's diversity index over productive rearrangements. Imported from immuneACCESS, the table was reduced by TCRdb to in-frame sequences with V and J called. These copies leave out some clones; in studies compared against another copy, an unresolved V gene accounts for under half, and the cause of the remainder is not known. The V and J calls and clone size were taken over from that table, and D and trimming were inferred from the DNA. This sample lists hundreds of thousands of clones; 65% to 90% were detected once. Approximately 5.1% of the sample lies in the top ten.

CDR1 SGHTA and CDR2 FQGTGA are derived from the germline V gene. V is pared back by 5 bases and J by 5 bases, with 12 bases lying between the germline termini. From the cysteine up to the phenylalanine, the CDR3 has a length of 13 residues. CDR3 DNA is the only sequence kept; it has 39 bases, read in frame from the first base. Whole blood was collected in K2EDTA tubes by collaborating institutions according to the institutions' own protocols. For TCRbeta analysis, collaborator samples were shipped as frozen whole blood, as isolated PBMCs, or as DNA extracted from either sample type. This sequence originates from a man aged 45-65 years with active or convalescent COVID-19. Sequenced: peripheral blood. This chain is built from TRBV7-3 and TRBJ2-5; the D gene is perhaps TRBD2, on 6 matching bases. The bases are TGTGCCAGCAGCCCGGAGGGCCACGAGACCCAGTACTTC. It encodes CASSPEGHETQYF.